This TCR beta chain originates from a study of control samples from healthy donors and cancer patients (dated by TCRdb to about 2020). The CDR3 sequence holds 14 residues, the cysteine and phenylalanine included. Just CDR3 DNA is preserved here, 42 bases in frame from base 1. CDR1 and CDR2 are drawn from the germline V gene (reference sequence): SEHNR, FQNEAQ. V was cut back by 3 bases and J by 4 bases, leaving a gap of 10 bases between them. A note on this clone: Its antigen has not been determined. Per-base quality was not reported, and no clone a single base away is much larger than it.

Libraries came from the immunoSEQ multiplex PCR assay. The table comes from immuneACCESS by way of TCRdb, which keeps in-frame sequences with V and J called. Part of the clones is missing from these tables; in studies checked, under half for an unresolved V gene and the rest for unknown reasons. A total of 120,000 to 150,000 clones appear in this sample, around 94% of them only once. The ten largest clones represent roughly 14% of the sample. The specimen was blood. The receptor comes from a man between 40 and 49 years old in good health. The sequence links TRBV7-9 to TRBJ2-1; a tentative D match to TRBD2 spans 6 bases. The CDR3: CASSLAGRYNEQFF. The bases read TGTGCCAGCAGCTTGGCGGGGCGATACAATGAGCAGTTCTTC.